This TCR beta chain derives from a study of cytomegalovirus exposure and HLA in healthy donors. In the case of this clone: Its antigen is as yet unknown.

With 0 bases clipped from V and 2 bases from J, the junction kept 12 bases outside the gene matches. Per germline, CDR1 SGHNT and CDR2 YYREEE (reference sequence). The CDR3 totals 18 residues. PCR employed 60 Vbeta and 13 Jbeta primers. TCRdb's table, derived via immunoSEQ multiplex PCR, lists solely in-frame clones and lacks some. The profile shows roughly 160,000 clones, approximately 80% of them singletons. General study points: Available immune exposure information was restricted to CMV serostatus only. The study flagged some 180 TCR beta chains as cytomegalovirus-associated.

The sequenced sample was PBMCs. The chain has TRBV5-4 and TRBJ1-2; 8 nucleotides match TRBD1. This clonotype was sampled from a male donor in good health and CMV-seronegative. The CDR3 loop reads CASSLGGPGTGTNYGYTF. In DNA form, the CDR3 reads TGTGCCAGCAGCTTGGGGGGTCCCGGGACAGGAACAAACTATGGCTACACCTTC. Together with reference TRBV5-4 and TRBJ1-2, the CDR3 gives the full variable domain: ETGVTQSPTHLIKTRGQQVTLRCSSQSGHNTVSWYQQALGQGPQFIFQYYREEENGRGNFPPRFSGLQFPNYSSELNVNALELDDSALYLCASSLGGPGTGTNYGYTFGSGTRLTVV.